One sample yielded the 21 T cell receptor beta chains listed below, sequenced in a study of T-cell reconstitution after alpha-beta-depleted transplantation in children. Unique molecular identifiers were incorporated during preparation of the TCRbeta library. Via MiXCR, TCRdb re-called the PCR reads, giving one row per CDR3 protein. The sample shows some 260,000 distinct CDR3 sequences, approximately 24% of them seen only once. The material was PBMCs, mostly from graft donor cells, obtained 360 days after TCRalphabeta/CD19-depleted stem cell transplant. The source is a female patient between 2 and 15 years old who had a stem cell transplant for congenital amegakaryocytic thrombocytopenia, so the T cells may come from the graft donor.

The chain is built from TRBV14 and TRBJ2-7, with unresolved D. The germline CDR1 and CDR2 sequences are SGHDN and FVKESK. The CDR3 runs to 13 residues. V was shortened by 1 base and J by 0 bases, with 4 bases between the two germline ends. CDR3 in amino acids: CASSQGNSYEQYF. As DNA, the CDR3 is TGTGCCAGCAGCCAAGGGAACTCCTACGAGCAGTACTTC.

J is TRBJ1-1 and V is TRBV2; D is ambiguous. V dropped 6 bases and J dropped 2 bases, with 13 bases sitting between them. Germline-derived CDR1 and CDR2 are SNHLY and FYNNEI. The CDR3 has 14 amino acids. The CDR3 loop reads CASSILTGNTEAFF. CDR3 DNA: TGTGCCAGCAGCATCCTGACCGGAAACACTGAAGCTTTCTTT.

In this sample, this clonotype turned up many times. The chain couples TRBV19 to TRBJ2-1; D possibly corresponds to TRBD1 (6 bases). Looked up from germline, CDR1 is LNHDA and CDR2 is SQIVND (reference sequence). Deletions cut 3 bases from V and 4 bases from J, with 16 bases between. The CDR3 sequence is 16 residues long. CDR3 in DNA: TGTGCCAGTAGTATCCGGACAGACGGGTCATACAATGAGCAGTTCTTC. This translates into CASSIRTDGSYNEQFF.

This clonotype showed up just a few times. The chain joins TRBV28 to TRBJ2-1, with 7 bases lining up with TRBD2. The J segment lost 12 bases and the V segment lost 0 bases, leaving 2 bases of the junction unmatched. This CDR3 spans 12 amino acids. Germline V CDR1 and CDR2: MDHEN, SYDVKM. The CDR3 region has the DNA TGTGCCAGCAGTTTATGGGCGGGAGTGCAGTTCTTC. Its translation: CASSLWAGVQFF.

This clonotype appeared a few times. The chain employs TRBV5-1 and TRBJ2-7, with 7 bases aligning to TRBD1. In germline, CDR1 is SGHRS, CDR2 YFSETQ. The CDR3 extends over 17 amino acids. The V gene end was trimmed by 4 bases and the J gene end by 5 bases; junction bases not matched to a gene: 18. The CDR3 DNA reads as TGCGCCAGCAGCCGTCGATCGACAGGGCAGAAAAACCACGAGCAGTACTTC. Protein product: CASSRRSTGQKNHEQYF.

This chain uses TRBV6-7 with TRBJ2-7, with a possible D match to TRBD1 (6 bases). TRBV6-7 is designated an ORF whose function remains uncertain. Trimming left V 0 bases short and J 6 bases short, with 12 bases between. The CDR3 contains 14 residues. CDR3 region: CASSYSAGEIEQYF. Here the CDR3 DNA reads TGTGCCAGCAGTTACTCAGCAGGGGAGATCGAGCAGTACTTC.

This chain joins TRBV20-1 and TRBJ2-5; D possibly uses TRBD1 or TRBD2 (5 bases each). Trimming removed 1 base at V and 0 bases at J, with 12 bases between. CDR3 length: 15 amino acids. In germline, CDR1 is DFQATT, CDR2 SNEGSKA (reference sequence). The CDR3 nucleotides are TGCAGTGCTAGAGCCCCAACGGGACACCAAGAGACCCAGTACTTC. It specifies CSARAPTGHQETQYF.

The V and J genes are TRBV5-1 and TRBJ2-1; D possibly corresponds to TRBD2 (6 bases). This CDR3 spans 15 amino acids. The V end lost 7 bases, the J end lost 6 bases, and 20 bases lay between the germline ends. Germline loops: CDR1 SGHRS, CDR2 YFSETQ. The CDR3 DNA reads TGCGCCAGCGGGCAATCAGCGGGTTTCATCAATGAGCAGTTCTTC. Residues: CASGQSAGFINEQFF.

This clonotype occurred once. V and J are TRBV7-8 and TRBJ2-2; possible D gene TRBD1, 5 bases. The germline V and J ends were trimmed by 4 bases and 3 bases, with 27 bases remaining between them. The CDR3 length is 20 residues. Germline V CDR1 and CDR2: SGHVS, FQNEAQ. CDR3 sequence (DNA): TGTGCCAGCAGCTCCAGCTTGGGCAGGGCCATACATGAGGACACCGGGGAGCTGTTTTTT. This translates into CASSSSLGRAIHEDTGELFF.

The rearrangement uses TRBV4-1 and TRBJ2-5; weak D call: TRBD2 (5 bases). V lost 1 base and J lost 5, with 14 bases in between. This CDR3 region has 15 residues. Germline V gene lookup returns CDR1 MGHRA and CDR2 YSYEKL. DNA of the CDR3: TGCGCCAGCAGCCAAGTTGGAGGAGGTCGGGAGACCCAGTACTTC. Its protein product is CASSQVGGGRETQYF.

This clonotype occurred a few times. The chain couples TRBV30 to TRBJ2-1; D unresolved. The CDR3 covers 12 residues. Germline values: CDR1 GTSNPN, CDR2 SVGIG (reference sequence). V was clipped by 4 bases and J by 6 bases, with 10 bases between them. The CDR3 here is CAWIPLSNEQFF. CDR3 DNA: TGTGCCTGGATTCCTCTTAGCAATGAGCAGTTCTTC. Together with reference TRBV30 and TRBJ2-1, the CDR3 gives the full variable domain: SQTIHQWPATLVQPVGSPLSLECTVEGTSNPNLYWYRQAAGRGLQLLFYSVGIGQISSEVPQNLSASRPQDRQFILSSKKLLLSDSGFYLCAWIPLSNEQFFGPGTRLTVL.

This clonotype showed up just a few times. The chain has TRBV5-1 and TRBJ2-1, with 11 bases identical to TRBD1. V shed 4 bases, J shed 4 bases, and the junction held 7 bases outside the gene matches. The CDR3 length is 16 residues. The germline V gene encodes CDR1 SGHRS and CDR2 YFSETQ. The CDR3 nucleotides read TGCGCCAGCAGCCCTGGGGGACAGGGGGTATACAATGAGCAGTTCTTC. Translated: CASSPGGQGVYNEQFF.

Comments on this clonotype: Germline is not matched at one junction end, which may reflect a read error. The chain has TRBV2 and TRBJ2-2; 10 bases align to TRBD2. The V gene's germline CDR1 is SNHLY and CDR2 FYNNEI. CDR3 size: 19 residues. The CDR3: CTSSDLKAASGSHPGELFF. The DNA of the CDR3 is TGTACCAGCAGTGATCTAAAAGCCGCTAGCGGGAGCCACCCCGGGGAGCTGTTTTTT.

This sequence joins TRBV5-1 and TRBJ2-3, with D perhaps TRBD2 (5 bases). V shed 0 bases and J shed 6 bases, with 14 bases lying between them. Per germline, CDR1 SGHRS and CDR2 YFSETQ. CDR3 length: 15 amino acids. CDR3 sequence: CASSLALGIEDTQYF. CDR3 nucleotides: TGCGCCAGCAGCTTGGCCCTCGGGATAGAGGATACGCAGTATTTT. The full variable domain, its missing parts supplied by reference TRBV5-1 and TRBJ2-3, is KAGVTQTPRYLIKTRGQQVTLSCSPISGHRSVSWYQQTPGQGLQFLFEYFSETQRNKGNFPGRFSGRQFSNSRSEMNVSTLELGDSALYLCASSLALGIEDTQYFGPGTRLTVL.

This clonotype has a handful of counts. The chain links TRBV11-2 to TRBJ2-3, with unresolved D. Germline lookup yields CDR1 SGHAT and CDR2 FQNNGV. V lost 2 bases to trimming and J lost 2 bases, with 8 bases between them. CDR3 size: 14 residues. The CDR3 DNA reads TGTGCCAGCAGCTTACGCAGGAACACAGATACGCAGTATTTT. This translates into CASSLRRNTDTQYF. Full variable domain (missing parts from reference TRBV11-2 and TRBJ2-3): EAGVAQSPRYKIIEKRQSVAFWCNPISGHATLYWYQQILGQGPKLLIQFQNNGVVDDSQLPKDRFSAERLKGVDSTLKIQPAKLEDSAVYLCASSLRRNTDTQYFGPGTRLTVL.

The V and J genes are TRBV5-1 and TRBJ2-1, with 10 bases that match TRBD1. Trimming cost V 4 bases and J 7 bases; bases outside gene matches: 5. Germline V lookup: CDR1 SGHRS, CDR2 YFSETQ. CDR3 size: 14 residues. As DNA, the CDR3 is TGCGCCAGCAGCCCCGGGACAGGGGTGAATGAGCAGTTCTTC. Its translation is CASSPGTGVNEQFF.

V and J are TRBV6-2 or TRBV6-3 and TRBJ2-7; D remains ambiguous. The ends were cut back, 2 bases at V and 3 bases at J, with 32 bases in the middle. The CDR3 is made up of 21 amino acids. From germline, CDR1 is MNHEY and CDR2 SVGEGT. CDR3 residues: CASSYLSKRPDAVVVGYEQYF. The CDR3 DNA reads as TGTGCCAGCAGTTACCTTTCGAAAAGACCGGACGCGGTAGTAGTGGGCTACGAGCAGTACTTC.

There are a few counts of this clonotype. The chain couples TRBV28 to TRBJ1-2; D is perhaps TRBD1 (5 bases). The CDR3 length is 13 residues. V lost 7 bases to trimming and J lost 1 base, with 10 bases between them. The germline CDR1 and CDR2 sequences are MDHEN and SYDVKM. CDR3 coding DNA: TGTGCCAGCATCTCCAGGGATAACTATGGCTACACCTTC. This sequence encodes CASISRDNYGYTF.

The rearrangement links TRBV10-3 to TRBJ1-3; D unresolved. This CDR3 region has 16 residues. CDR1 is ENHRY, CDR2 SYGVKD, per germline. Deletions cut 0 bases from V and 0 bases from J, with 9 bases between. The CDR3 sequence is CAISESGPDSGNTIYF. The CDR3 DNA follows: TGTGCCATCAGTGAGTCAGGTCCAGACTCTGGAAACACCATATATTTT.

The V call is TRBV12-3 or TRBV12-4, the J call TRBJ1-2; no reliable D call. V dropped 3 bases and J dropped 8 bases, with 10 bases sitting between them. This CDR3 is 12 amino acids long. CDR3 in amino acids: CASSLGIRGYTF. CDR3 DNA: TGTGCCAGCAGTTTGGGAATAAGGGGCTACACCTTC.

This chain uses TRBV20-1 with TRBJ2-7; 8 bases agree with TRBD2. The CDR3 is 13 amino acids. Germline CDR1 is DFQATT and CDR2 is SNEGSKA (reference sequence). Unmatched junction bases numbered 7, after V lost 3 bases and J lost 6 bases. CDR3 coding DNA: TGCAGTGCTAGCGACGGGAGGGTCGGCGAGCAGTACTTC. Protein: CSASDGRVGEQYF.